The T cell receptor beta chain described here comes from a study of blood T cell repertoires in COVID-19. Background on the study: Sites across the United States, Italy and Spain contributed samples from acute and convalescent COVID-19. PBMCs, B-cell-depleted T cells, or T cells were the source of the cDNA or gDNA that made up the material.

The V gene lost 4 bases and the J gene lost 12 bases, with 10 bases spanning the gap. The germline gives CDR1 ENHRY, CDR2 SYGVKD. This CDR3 is built from 11 residues. Under the authors' procedure: Counts of nucleated cells, estimated from reference gene primer amplification, were obtained. Libraries were prepared by immunoSEQ multiplex PCR; TCRdb keeps only in-frame clonotypes and omits some of them. That table gives V, J and clone size, and the DNA gave D and trimming. This sample has some 240,000 clones, with 80% to 90% found just once. The receptor comes from a man aged 50 or older with active or convalescent COVID-19. The sample taken for sequencing was peripheral blood. The chain joins TRBV10-3 to TRBJ2-1, with D possibly TRBD1 on 5 matching bases. CDR3 in amino acids: CAISVGQGQFF. CDR3 DNA: TGTGCCATCAGTGTTGGCCAGGGGCAGTTCTTC.